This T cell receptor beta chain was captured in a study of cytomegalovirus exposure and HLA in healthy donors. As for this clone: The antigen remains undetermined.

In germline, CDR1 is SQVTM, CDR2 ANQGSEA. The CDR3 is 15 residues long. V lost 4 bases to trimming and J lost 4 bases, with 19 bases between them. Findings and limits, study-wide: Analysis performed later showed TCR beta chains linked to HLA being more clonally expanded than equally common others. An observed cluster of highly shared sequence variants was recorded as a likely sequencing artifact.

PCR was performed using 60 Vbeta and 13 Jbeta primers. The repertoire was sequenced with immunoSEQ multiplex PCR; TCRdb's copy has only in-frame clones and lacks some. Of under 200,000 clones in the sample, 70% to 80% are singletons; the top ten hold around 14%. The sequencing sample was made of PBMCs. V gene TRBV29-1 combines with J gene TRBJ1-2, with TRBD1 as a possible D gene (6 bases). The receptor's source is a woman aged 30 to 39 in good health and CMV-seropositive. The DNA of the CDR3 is TGCAGCGTTGCCATTCCAGGGGATCCTGCCTATGGCTACACCTTC. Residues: CSVAIPGDPAYGYTF.